The table lists the clone carrying this TCR beta chain with a count of one. This entry belongs to a study of radiation and T cells in renal cell carcinoma. There are 14 residues in the CDR3. The ends lost 5 bases at V and 0 bases at J; junction bases unmatched: 4. Germline-derived CDR1 and CDR2 are ENHRY and SYGVKD. This table comes from immunoSEQ multiplex PCR, and its TCRdb copy is limited to in-frame clones, with some not included. The top ten clones hold 30% to 35% of a sample with about 49,000 clones, about 80% of them seen once. The time point is: baseline pretreatment blood. Treatment reported: 15 Gy SBRT to primary tumor, nephrectomy 4 weeks later.

This material consisted of blood, taken from a patient whose treatment included radiotherapy and nephrectomy. The TCR comes from a woman aged 70 to 79 with renal cell carcinoma. The chain recombines TRBV10-3 with TRBJ2-7, with 7 nucleotides matching TRBD2. CDR3 in DNA: TGTGCCATCAGTCCCGGACTAGTCTCCTACGAGCAGTACTTC. This translates into CAISPGLVSYEQYF.